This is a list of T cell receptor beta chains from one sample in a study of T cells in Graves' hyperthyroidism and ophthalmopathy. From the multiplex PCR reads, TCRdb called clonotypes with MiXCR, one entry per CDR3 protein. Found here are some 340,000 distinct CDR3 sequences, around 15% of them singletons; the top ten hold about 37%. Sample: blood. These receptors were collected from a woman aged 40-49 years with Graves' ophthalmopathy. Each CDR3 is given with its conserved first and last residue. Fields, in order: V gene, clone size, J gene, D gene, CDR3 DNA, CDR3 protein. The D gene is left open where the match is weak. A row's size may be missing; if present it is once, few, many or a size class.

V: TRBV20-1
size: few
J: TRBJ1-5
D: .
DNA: TGCAGTGCTAGAGCAGGCGGGATCTCTTCTCAGCCCCAGCATTTT
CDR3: CSARAGGISSQPQHF

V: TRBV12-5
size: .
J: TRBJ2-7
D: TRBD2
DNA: TGTGCTAGTGGTGCGAAAAACGTCCGGGAGCGGGGGAGCTCCGACGAGCAGTACTTC
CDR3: CASGAKNVRERGSSDEQYF

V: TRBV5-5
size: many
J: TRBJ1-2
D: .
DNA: TGTGCCAGCAGCTTTGGTGGGGGTGGCGGTATTGGCTACACCTTC
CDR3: CASSFGGGGGIGYTF

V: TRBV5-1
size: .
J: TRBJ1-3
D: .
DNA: TGCGCCAGCAGCTCTCAGGGTACTTCTGGAAACACCATATATTTT
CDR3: CASSSQGTSGNTIYF

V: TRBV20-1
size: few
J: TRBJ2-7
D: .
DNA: TGCAGTGCTAGAGATACAGGGCAGGACTCCTACGAGCAGTACTTC
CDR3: CSARDTGQDSYEQYF

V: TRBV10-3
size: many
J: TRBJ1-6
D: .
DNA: TGTGCCATCAGTGCAGGGGAGATTACCTATAATTCACCCCTCCACTTT
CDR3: CAISAGEITYNSPLHF

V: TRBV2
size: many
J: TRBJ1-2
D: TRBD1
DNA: TGTGCCACAAAGGGACAGGCGAGAATCTATGGCTACACCTTC
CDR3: CATKGQARIYGYTF

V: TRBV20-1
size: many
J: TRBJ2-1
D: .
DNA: TGCAGTGCTAGATCTGCGGCCAATAACAATGAGCAGTTCTTC
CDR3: CSARSAANNNEQFF

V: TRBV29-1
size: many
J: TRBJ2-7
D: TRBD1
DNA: TGCAGCGTCGAGACAGGGAACCCCCTCGAGCAGTACTTC
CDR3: CSVETGNPLEQYF

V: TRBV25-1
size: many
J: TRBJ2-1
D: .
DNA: TGTGCCAGCAGTCCTTCGACAGTGATCAGCTCCTACAATGAGCAGTTCTTC
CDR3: CASSPSTVISSYNEQFF

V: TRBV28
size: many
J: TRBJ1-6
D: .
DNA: TGTGCCAGCAGTTTACCGGATGTTTCACCCCTCCACTTT
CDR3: CASSLPDVSPLHF

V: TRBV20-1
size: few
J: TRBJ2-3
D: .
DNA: TGCAGTGCTATTCAAGGCACGGATACGCAGTATTTT
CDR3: CSAIQGTDTQYF

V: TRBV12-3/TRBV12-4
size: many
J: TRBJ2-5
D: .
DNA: TGTGCCAGCAGTTTGGGGTCCTTGGCACAAGAGACCCAGTACTTC
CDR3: CASSLGSLAQETQYF

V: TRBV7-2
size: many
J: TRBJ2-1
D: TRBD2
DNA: TGTGCCAGCACCGTTCATAGCGGGAGTCTAGAAGATGAGCAGTTCTTC
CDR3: CASTVHSGSLEDEQFF

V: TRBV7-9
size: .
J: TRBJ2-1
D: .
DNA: TGTGCCAGCTCCACCGATGGGGGGTTTGGCAATGAGCAGTTCTTC
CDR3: CASSTDGGFGNEQFF

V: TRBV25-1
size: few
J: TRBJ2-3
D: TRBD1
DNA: TGTGCCAGCAGTGAGGGACAGGGGGCGCGTGGGGACACAGATACGCAGTATTTT
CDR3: CASSEGQGARGDTDTQYF

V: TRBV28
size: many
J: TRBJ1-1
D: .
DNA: TGTGCCAGCAGTTCCCTCGACATCGTGAACACTGAAGCTTTCTTT
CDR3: CASSSLDIVNTEAFF

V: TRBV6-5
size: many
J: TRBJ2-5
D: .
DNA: TGTGCCAGCAGTTACCCAGGGGAGACCCAGTACTTC
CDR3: CASSYPGETQYF

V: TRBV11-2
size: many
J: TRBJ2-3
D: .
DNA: TGTGCCAGCAGCTTAGAGGTAGTCGCAGATACGCAGTATTTT
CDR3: CASSLEVVADTQYF

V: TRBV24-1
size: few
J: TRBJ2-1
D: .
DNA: TGTGCCACCAGTGATCCGGACAGAAAATACAATGAGCAGTTCTTC
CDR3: CATSDPDRKYNEQFF

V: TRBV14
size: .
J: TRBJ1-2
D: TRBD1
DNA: TGTGCCAGCAGCTCGGGACAGGGAAGGGGCTATGGCTACACCTTC
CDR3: CASSSGQGRGYGYTF

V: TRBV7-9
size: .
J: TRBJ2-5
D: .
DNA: TGTGCCAGCAGCTTCGACAGTTTGGGAGAGACCCAGTACTTC
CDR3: CASSFDSLGETQYF

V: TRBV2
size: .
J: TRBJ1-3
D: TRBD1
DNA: TGTGCCAGCAAGGAGGGACAGGCCGGAAACACCATATATTTT
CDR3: CASKEGQAGNTIYF

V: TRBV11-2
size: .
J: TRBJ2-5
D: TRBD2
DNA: TGTGCCAGCAGCTTAGGACCTCCACTAGCGGGGGGGCAGACCCAGTACTTC
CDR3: CASSLGPPLAGGQTQYF

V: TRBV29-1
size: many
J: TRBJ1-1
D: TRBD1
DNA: TGCAGCCACGGGACAGTCAAAACGGGGACTGAAGCTTTCTTT
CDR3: CSHGTVKTGTEAFF

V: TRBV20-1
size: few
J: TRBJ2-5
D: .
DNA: TGCAGTGCTAGGGGACCTACTCAAGAGACCCAGTACTTC
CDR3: CSARGPTQETQYF

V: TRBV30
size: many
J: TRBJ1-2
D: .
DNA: TGTGCCTGGAGCCGGGACGGCGATGGGGGCTACACCTTC
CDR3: CAWSRDGDGGYTF

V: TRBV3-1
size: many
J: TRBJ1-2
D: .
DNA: TGTGCCAGCAGCCAAGAGTCCCTTACAGGGTTTGGCTACACCTTC
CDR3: CASSQESLTGFGYTF

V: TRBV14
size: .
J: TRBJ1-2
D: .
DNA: TGTGCCAGCAGCCTTGGTAGAACTTATGGCTGCACCTTC
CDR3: CASSLGRTYGCTF

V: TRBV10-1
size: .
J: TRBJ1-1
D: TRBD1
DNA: TGCGCCAGCAGTGAGTCCTCCTCAGGGGGCACTGAAGCTTTCTTT
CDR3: CASSESSSGGTEAFF

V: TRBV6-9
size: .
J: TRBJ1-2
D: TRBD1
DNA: TGTGCCAGCAGTTCCCGGACAGGGGGGTATGGCTACACCTTC
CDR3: CASSSRTGGYGYTF

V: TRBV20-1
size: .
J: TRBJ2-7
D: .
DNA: TGCAGTGTACTGAACAGGGTTAGTTACGAGCAGTACTTC
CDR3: CSVLNRVSYEQYF

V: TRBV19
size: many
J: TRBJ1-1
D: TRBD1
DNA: TGTGCCAGTAGTCCCTCTCACAGGGGGGGTCGTATGAACACTGAAGCTTTCTTT
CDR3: CASSPSHRGGRMNTEAFF

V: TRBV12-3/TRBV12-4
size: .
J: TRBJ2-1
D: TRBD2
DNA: TGTGCCAGCAGTAGAAGCGGGACCCCTCCCAATGAGCAGTTCTTC
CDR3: CASSRSGTPPNEQFF

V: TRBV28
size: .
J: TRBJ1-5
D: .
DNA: TGTGCCAGCAGGGTTACAAGGATTAGCAATCAGCCCCAGCATTTT
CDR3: CASRVTRISNQPQHF

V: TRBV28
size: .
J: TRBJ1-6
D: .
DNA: TGTGCCAGCAGGGGGGTTTATTCACCCCTCCACTTT
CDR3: CASRGVYSPLHF

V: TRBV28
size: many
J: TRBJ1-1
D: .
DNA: TGTGCCAGCAGCGTACGGACGGTGAACACTGAAGCTTTCTTT
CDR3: CASSVRTVNTEAFF

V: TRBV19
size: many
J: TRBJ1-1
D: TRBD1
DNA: TGTGCCAGTAGCCCAACAGGGGCAAGGACTGAAGCTTTCTTT
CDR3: CASSPTGARTEAFF

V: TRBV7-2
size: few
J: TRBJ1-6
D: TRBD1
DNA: TGTGCCAGCAGCCTATCAGGGGGAGGTAATTCACCCCTCCACTTT
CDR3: CASSLSGGGNSPLHF

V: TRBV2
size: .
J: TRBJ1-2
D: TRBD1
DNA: TGTGCCAGCAGTGAAAATCCGGGACAGTTCTATGGCTACACCTTC
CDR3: CASSENPGQFYGYTF

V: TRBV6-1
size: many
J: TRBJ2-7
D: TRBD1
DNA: TGTGCCAGCGAACCGGGACAGAACTACGAGCAGTACTTC
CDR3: CASEPGQNYEQYF

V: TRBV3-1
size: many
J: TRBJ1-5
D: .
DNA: TGTGCCAGCAGCCAAGGAGTTAGGGCCTTTAATCAGCCCCAGCATTTT
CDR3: CASSQGVRAFNQPQHF

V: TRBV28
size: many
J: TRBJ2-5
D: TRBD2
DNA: TGTGCCAGCACGTACGGGACTAGCGGGAAAGAGACCCAGTACTTC
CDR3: CASTYGTSGKETQYF

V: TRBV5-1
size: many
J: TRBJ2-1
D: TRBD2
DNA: TGCGCCAGCAGCTTTCTAGCGGGGAGTTACAATGAGCAGTTCTTC
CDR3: CASSFLAGSYNEQFF

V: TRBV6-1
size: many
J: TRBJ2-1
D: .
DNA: TGTGCCAGCAGTTATAATTCTTTAGACCACAATGAGCAGTTCTTC
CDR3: CASSYNSLDHNEQFF

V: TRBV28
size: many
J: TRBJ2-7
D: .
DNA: TGTGCCAGCAGTTTATCCTACTCCTACGAGCAGTACTTC
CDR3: CASSLSYSYEQYF

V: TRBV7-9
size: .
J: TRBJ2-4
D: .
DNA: TGTGCCAGCAGCTTACTTCCCGGCAGTTTGGACATTCAGTACTTC
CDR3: CASSLLPGSLDIQYF

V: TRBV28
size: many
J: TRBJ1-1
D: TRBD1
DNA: TGTGCCAGCAGTTCGGACAGGGGACGGGATGAAGCTTTCTTT
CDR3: CASSSDRGRDEAFF

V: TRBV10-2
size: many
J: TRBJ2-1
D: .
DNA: TGCGCCAGCAGTGAGAGTAGCGGCAGCTCCTACAATGAGCAGTTCTTC
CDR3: CASSESSGSSYNEQFF

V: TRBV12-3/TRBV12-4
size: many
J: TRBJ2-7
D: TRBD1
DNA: TGTGCCAGCAGTTTCACCGGGACAGGAGCTAACGTGCAGTACTTC
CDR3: CASSFTGTGANVQYF

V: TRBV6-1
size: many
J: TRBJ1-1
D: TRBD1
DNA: TGTGCCAGCAGTTTCCAAATCGACAGGGACACTGAAGCTTTCTTT
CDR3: CASSFQIDRDTEAFF

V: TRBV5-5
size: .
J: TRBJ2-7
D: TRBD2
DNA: TGTGCCAGCAGCTTCGGACTAGCGGGCGACTACGAGCAGTACTTC
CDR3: CASSFGLAGDYEQYF

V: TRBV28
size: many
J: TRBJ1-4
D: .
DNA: TGTGCCAGCAGTTCGGTACCCCCGAATGAAAAACTGTTTTTT
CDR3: CASSSVPPNEKLFF

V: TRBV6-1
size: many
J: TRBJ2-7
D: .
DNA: TGTGCTTCCTGCCAGGGACGGACGTACGAGCAGTACTTC
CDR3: CASCQGRTYEQYF

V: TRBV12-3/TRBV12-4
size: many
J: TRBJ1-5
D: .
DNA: TGTGCCAGCAGTTTAAGAAGTACCTTCCTTAGCAATCAGCCCCAGCATTTT
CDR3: CASSLRSTFLSNQPQHF

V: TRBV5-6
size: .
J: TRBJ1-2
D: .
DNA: TGTGCCAGCAGCTTGGGAGCGGGTGGCTACACCTTC
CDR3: CASSLGAGGYTF

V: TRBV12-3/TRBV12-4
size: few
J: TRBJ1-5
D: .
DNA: TGTGCCAGCAGTTCGGGGGTGATGCAGCCCCAGCATTTT
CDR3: CASSSGVMQPQHF

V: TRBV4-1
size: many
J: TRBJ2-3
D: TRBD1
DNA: TGCGCCAGCAGCCAAGATCGAGGGGGCGCAGATACGCAGTATTTT
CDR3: CASSQDRGGADTQYF

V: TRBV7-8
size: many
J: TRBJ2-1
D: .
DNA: TGTGCCAGCAGCTTAGGTATTGAGCAGTTCTTC
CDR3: CASSLGIEQFF

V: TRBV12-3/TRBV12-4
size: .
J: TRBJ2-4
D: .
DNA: TGTGCCAGCAAACTAGGGGGTCCGCAAGCCAAAAACATTCAGTACTTC
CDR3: CASKLGGPQAKNIQYF